This entry describes one TCR beta chain. The junction had 15 bases not matched to a gene; V was cut back by 1 base and J by 7 bases. CDR1 is LGHDT and CDR2 is YNNKEL in the germline V gene (reference sequence). This CDR3 region has 18 residues. Clones were sequenced by immunoSEQ multiplex PCR, and TCRdb holds only the in-frame ones, with some missing. The sample contains roughly 250,000 clones, 80% to 85% of which appear only once. This entry is derived from a study of blood T cell repertoires in COVID-19. At the level of the study: Whether acute or convalescent, the COVID-19 samples came from the United States, Italy and Spain. T cells, B-cell-depleted T cells, or PBMCs supplied cDNA or gDNA.

The clonotype originates from a woman aged 40 to 50 who had recovered from COVID-19. Specimen: peripheral blood. The chain joins TRBV3-1 (or the pseudogene TRBV3-2) to TRBJ2-1; 8 bases are shared with TRBD2. For the CDR3, the DNA is TGTGCCAGCAGCCAAGTTTCCCCATTGGGAGCGGGGGATAATGAGCAGTTCTTC. Translation: CASSQVSPLGAGDNEQFF.